The source of this T cell receptor beta chain is a study of blood T cell repertoires in COVID-19. Study overall: There were acute and convalescent COVID-19 samples, and they came from the United States, Italy and Spain. From T cells, B-cell-depleted T cells, or PBMCs came the material, which was cDNA or gDNA.

Authors' processing steps: Estimation of nucleated cell counts relied on the amplification of reference gene primers. Clones were read by immunoSEQ multiplex PCR, and TCRdb kept only the in-frame ones, dropping some. The D gene and trimming were derived from the DNA, and the V and J assignments and clone size from that table. Of hundreds of thousands of clones listed, roughly 90% are singletons. The specimen was peripheral blood. This clonotype was obtained from a man in his 60s who had recovered from COVID-19.

The CDR3 DNA reads TGTGCCAGCAGCTTAGTTGTGGGAGTCGGATACAATGAGCAGTTCTTC. Protein: CASSLVVGVGYNEQFF. V is TRBV7-2 and J is TRBJ2-1; D is perhaps TRBD2 (5 bases). Germline V gene sequence: CDR1 SGHTA, CDR2 FQGNSA. The CDR3 length is 16 residues. V lost 1 base and J lost 4, with 14 bases in between.